These 13 T cell receptor beta chains came from one sample sequenced in a study of T cell changes during pregnancy in multiple sclerosis. The table came from immunoSEQ multiplex PCR; TCRdb's copy has only in-frame clones and leaves some out. The table records over 45,000 clones, 90% of them present only once. Sample: CD4+ T cells from peripheral blood mononuclear cells, taken in the first trimester of pregnancy. The receptor source for this set is a female donor with multiple sclerosis, enrolled in a pregnancy study.

The genes are TRBV18 and TRBJ2-7, with D uncertain. This CDR3 spans 12 amino acids. The germline V gene encodes CDR1 KGHSH and CDR2 LQKENI. V was clipped by 3 bases and J by 4 bases, with 7 bases between them. Here the CDR3 DNA reads TGTGCCAGCTCACCCGAGAGTTACGAGCAGTACTTC. Translating gives CASSPESYEQYF. The whole variable domain, remainder taken from reference TRBV18 and TRBJ2-7, is NAGVMQNPRHLVRRRGQEARLRCSPMKGHSHVYWYRQLPEEGLKFMVYLQKENIIDESGMPKERFSAEFPKEGPSILRIQQVVRGDSAAYFCASSPESYEQYFGPGTRLTVT.

The chain couples TRBV11-1 to TRBJ1-1; 7 bases line up with TRBD1. There are 14 residues in the CDR3. Germline CDR1 SGHAT, CDR2 FQDESV (reference sequence). Unmatched junction bases numbered 3, after V lost 5 bases and J lost 0 bases. The CDR3, as DNA: TGTGCCAGCAGCCTGGGACAGCTGAACACTGAAGCTTTCTTT. Amino acids: CASSLGQLNTEAFF. Supplemented by reference TRBV11-1 and TRBJ1-1, the full variable domain reads EAEVAQSPRYKITEKSQAVAFWCDPISGHATLYWYRQILGQGPELLVQFQDESVVDDSQLPKDRFSAERLKGVDSTLKIQPAELGDSAMYLCASSLGQLNTEAFFGQGTRLTVV.

This clone was detected only once. This chain uses TRBV30 with TRBJ1-5; 7 positions agree with TRBD1. The CDR3 runs to 17 residues. Germline-derived CDR1 and CDR2 are GTSNPN and SVGIG (reference sequence). Germline trimming cut 0 bases from V and 5 bases from J; bases unmatched to any gene: 13. The DNA for the CDR3 is TGTGCCTGGAGTGTAATGTTTCACAGGGGTCTGGATCAGCCCCAGCATTTT. Translated: CAWSVMFHRGLDQPQHF.

The chain joins TRBV10-1 to TRBJ2-5; 12 bases map to TRBD1. The V and J ends lost 0 bases and 0 bases, in that order; junction bases with no gene match: 2. The CDR3 is made up of 17 amino acids. CDR1 is WNHNN, CDR2 SYGVQD, per germline (reference sequence). CDR3 DNA: TGCGCCAGCAGTGAGTCGGGACAGGGGGCGTACCAAGAGACCCAGTACTTC. Translating gives CASSESGQGAYQETQYF.

This sequence joins TRBV11-3 and TRBJ1-6, with 8 bases identical to TRBD1. The J segment lost 6 bases and the V segment lost 5 bases, leaving 6 bases of the junction unmatched. CDR1 and CDR2 from the germline V gene are SGHNT and YENEEA. This CDR3 spans 15 amino acids. The CDR3 loop is CASSRGQGLNSPLHF. For the CDR3, the DNA is TGTGCCAGCAGCCGTGGACAGGGACTTAATTCACCCCTCCACTTT.

This chain joins TRBV7-3 and TRBJ1-4; TRBD1 agrees at 7 bases. Trimming removed 5 bases from V and 0 bases from J; junction bases left unmatched: 9. The CDR3 is 17 amino acids. Per germline, CDR1 SGHTA and CDR2 FQGTGA. The CDR3 DNA reads TGTGCCAGCAGCCCCCGGGACAGCTTTACAACTAATGAAAAACTGTTTTTT. Amino acids: CASSPRDSFTTNEKLFF. Complete variable domain (other parts from reference TRBV7-3 and TRBJ1-4): GAGVSQTPSNKVTEKGKYVELRCDPISGHTALYWYRQSLGQGPEFLIYFQGTGAADDSGLPNDRFFAVRPEGSVSTLKIQRTERGDSAVYLCASSPRDSFTTNEKLFFGSGTQLSVL.

The genes are TRBV2 and TRBJ2-5, with 7 bases aligning to TRBD2. The CDR3 is made up of 14 amino acids. Germline CDR1 SNHLY, CDR2 FYNNEI. After removal of 2 bases from V and 5 bases from J, the junction contained 5 bases not matched to a gene. CDR3 region: CASSERLGGETQYF. DNA of the CDR3: TGTGCCAGCAGTGAACGGCTGGGAGGGGAGACCCAGTACTTC.

The V gene is TRBV19, the J gene TRBJ2-3, with 8 bases fitting TRBD2. Germline-derived CDR1 and CDR2 are LNHDA and SQIVND (reference sequence). This CDR3 is 17 amino acids long. Trimming at V came to 5 bases and at J to 6 bases, leaving 16 bases not matched to a gene. The CDR3 loop is CASSVRTSRVLTDTQYF. The CDR3 DNA reads TGTGCCAGTAGTGTCAGGACTAGCCGCGTCCTCACGGATACGCAGTATTTT.

This clone was picked up a small number of times. The chain combines TRBV18 with TRBJ2-2, with 12 bases lining up with TRBD2. The CDR3 sequence is 19 residues long. Germline V gene data show CDR1 as KGHSH and CDR2 as LQKENI. With 3 bases clipped from V and 0 bases from J, the junction kept 8 bases outside the gene matches. CDR3 sequence reads: CASSPFPGLAGPNTGELFF. DNA of the CDR3: TGTGCCAGCTCACCGTTCCCGGGACTAGCGGGTCCGAACACCGGGGAGCTGTTTTTT.

This chain uses TRBV4-3 with TRBJ2-3; perhaps TRBD2 as D (6 bases). Germline V gene sequence: CDR1 LGHNA, CDR2 YSLEER. The CDR3 has 15 residues. The V and J ends lost 3 bases and 2 bases respectively, with 12 bases between them. The CDR3, as DNA: TGCGCCAGCAGCCACGGGACTCTAGACACAGATACGCAGTATTTT. It codes for CASSHGTLDTDTQYF.

In this sample, this clone turned up a few times. CDR3 bases: TGTGCCAGCAGTGAAGGTCCAGGCAATTCACCCCTCCACTTT. Its translation is CASSEGPGNSPLHF. This chain uses TRBV2 with TRBJ1-6, with unresolved D. The germline V gene has CDR1 SNHLY and CDR2 FYNNEI. The ends were cut back, 1 base at V and 7 bases at J, with 8 bases in the middle. The CDR3 loop spans 14 amino acids. The variable domain in full, with the rest retrieved from reference TRBV2 and TRBJ1-6, is EPEVTQTPSHQVTQMGQEVILRCVPISNHLYFYWYRQILGQKVEFLVSFYNNEISEKSEIFDDQFSVERPDGSNFTLKIRSTKLEDSAMYFCASSEGPGNSPLHFGNGTRLTVT.

This rearrangement joins TRBV7-9 to TRBJ1-4; the match to TRBD1 covers 11 bases. Germline CDR1 SEHNR, CDR2 FQNEAQ (reference sequence). The CDR3 length is 16 residues. J was trimmed by 7 bases and V by 5 bases; bases with no gene match: 9. In DNA, the CDR3 is TGTGCCAGCAGCGCTCCCTCCGGGACAGGGGGTGAAAAACTGTTTTTT. It codes for CASSAPSGTGGEKLFF.

This clone was seen just once. DNA of the CDR3: TGCACCAGCAGCCACAAACCCCCGGGACTAGCGGCCTATCGCGAGCAGTTCTTC. Translated, it gives CTSSHKPPGLAAYREQFF. This sequence joins TRBV1 and TRBJ2-1; the listed D gene, TRBD2, was not tested against the DNA. TRBV1 is assigned pseudogene status. The CDR3 contains 18 residues.